This TCR beta chain was obtained from a study of blood T cells in healthy people across ages. As regards this clonotype: Its antigen remains unidentified.

Study-level points and caveats: The percentage of naive T cells correlated strongly with TCR beta diversity. CMV infection status of these donors was not known.

A second PCR of about 6 to 11 cycles used a sample-barcoded 5' primer and a J-beta primer mix. The template-switch adaptor, which had 12 random nucleotides, put a tag on each cDNA molecule. TCRdb called the 5' RACE reads again in MiXCR, with one record for every CDR3 protein. The data contain around 500,000 distinct CDR3 sequences, around 50% of them singletons. The CDR3 has 16 amino acids. Per germline, CDR1 SGHRS and CDR2 YFSETQ. V was clipped by 4 bases and J by 3 bases, with 18 bases between them. This chain uses TRBV5-1 with TRBJ2-3; D gene unclear. This sequence originates from an elderly man in good health. The material sequenced was blood. The CDR3 loop is CASSLTWIVRTDTQYF. The CDR3 coding sequence is TGCGCCAGCAGCCTTACATGGATTGTCCGGACAGATACGCAGTATTTT.